The clone carrying this T cell receptor beta chain came up a few times. Its antigen is not known. This CDR3 spans 16 amino acids. V was shortened by 4 bases and J by 2 bases, with 16 bases between the two germline ends. The V gene's germline CDR1 is SEHNR and CDR2 FQNEAQ (reference sequence). Repertoires were generated with immunoSEQ multiplex PCR, while TCRdb's copy carries only in-frame clones and drops some. The profile shows 20,000 or so clones, 44% of them singletons. The authors cocultured the mixed lymphocyte reaction cells at 37 degrees C for about six days. The sample originates from a study of siplizumab effects on memory and regulatory T cells.

This rearrangement joins TRBV7-9 to TRBJ2-3; D is possibly TRBD1 (6 bases). Source material: CFSE-low (dividing) CD4+ T cells sorted from an allogeneic mixed lymphocyte reaction. This sequence originates from a human donor in good health; the cells came from an allogeneic mixed lymphocyte reaction. Some clones in this sample may be carry-over from other donors' samples. The CDR3 loop reads CASSSRDGTNTDTQYF. Written as DNA, the CDR3 is TGTGCCAGCAGCTCTAGAGATGGGACAAACACAGATACGCAGTATTTT.